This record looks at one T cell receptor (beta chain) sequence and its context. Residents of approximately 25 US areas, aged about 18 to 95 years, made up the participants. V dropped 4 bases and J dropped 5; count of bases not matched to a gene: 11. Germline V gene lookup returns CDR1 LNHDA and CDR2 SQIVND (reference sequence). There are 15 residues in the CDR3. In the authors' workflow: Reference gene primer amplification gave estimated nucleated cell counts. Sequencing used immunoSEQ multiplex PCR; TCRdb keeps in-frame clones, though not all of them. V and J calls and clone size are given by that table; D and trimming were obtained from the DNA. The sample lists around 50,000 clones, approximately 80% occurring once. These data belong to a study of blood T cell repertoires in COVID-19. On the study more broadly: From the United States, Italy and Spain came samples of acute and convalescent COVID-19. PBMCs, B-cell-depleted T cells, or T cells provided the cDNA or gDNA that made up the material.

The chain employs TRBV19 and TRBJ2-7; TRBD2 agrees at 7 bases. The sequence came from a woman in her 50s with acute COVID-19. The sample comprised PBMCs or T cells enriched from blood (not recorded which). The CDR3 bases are TGTGCCAGTAGTAGGAGGGGAGGGGCCGGGAACGAGCAGTACTTC. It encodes CASSRRGGAGNEQYF.